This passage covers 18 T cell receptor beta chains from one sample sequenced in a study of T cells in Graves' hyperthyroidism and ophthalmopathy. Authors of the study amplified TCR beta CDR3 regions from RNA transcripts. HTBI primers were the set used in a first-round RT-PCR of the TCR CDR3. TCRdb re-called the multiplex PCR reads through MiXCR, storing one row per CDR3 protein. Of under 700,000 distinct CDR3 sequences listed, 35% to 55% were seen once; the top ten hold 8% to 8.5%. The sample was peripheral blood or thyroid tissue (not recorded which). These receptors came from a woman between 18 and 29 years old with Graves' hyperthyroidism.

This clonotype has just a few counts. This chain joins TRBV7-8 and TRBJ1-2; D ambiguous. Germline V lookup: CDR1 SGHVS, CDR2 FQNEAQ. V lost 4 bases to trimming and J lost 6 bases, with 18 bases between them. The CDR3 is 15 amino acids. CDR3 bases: TGTGCCAGCAGCTCGACTCCGGGCCCGACTGATGGCTACACCTTC. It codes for CASSSTPGPTDGYTF.

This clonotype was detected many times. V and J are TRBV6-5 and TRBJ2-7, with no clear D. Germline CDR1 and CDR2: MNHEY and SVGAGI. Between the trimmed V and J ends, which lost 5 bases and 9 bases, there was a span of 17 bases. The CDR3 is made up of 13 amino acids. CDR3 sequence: CASSTIGVSGQYF. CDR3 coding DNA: TGTGCCAGCAGTACCATCGGAGTCTCGGGGCAGTACTTC.

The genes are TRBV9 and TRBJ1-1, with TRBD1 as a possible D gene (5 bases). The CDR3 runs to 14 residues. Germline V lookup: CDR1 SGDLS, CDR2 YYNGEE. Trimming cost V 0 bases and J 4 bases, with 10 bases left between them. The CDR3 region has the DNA TGTGCCAGCAGCGTAGCGGGGGGTCTCACTGAAGCTTTCTTT. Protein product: CASSVAGGLTEAFF.

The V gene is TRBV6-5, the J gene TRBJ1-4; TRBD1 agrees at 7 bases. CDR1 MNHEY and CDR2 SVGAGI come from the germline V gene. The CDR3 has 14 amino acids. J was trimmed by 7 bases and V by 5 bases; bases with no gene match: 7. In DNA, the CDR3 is TGTGCCAGCAGTCTTTACAGGGGAGGTGAAAAACTGTTTTTT. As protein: CASSLYRGGEKLFF.

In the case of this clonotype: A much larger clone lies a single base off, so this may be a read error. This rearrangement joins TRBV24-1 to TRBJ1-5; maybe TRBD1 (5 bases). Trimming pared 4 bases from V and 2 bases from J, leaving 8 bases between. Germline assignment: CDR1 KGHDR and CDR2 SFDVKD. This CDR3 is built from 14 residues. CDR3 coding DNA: TGTGCCACCAGTGAAAGACAGTGCAATCAGCCCCAGCATTTT. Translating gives CATSERQCNQPQHF.

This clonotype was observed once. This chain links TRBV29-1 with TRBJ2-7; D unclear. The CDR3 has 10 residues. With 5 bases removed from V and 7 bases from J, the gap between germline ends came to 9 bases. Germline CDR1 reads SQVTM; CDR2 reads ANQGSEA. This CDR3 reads CSVRAVEQYF. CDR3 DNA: TGCAGCGTTAGGGCAGTGGAGCAGTACTTC.

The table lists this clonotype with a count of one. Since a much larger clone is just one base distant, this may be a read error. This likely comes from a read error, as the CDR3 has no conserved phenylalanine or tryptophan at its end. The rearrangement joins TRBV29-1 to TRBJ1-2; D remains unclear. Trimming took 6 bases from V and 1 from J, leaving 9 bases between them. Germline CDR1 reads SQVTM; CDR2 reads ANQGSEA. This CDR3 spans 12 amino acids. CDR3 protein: CSVVDDNYGYTL. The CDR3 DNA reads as TGCAGCGTCGTAGACGATAACTATGGCTACACCCTC.

CDR3 sequence (DNA): TGTGCCAGCAGTCTTAGACGGATGAGCTCCTATAATTCACCCCTCCACTTT. This translates into CASSLRRMSSYNSPLHF. This rearrangement joins TRBV2 to TRBJ1-6; D call uncertain. Per germline, CDR1 SNHLY and CDR2 FYNNEI. Trimming removed 5 bases from V and 0 bases from J, with 14 bases in between. The CDR3 covers 17 residues.

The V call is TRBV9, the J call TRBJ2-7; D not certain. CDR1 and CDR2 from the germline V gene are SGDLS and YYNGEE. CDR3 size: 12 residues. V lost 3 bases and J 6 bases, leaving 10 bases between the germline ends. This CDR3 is CASSDSRAEQYF. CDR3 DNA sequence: TGTGCCAGCAGCGACAGTCGGGCCGAGCAGTACTTC.

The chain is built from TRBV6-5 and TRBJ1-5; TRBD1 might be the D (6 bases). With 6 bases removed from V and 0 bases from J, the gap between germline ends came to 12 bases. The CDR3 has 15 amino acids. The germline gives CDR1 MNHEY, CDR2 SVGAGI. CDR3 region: CASSPRGNSNQPQHF. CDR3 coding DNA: TGTGCCAGCAGCCCGAGGGGGAATAGCAATCAGCCCCAGCATTTT.

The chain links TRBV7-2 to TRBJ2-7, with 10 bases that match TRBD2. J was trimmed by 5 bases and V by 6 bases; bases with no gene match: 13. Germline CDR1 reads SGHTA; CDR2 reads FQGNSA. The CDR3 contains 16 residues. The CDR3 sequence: CASSAPSGRAKNEQYF. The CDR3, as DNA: TGTGCCAGCAGTGCTCCGAGCGGGAGGGCCAAGAACGAGCAGTACTTC.

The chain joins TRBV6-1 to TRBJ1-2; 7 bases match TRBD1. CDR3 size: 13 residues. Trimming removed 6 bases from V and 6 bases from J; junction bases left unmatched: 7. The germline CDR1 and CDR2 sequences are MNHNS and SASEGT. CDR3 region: CASRLGQGDGYTF. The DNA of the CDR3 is TGTGCCAGCAGACTGGGGCAGGGGGATGGCTACACCTTC.

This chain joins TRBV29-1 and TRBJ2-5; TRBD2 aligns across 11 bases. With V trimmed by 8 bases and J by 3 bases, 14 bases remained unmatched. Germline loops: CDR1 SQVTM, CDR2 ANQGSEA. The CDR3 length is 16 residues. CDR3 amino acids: CSLYAMGTSGEETQYF. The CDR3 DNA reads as TGCAGCTTGTATGCTATGGGGACTAGCGGTGAAGAGACCCAGTACTTC.

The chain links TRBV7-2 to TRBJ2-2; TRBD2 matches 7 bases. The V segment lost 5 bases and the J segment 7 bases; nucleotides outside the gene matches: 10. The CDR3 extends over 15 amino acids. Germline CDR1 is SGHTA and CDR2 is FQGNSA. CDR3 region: CASSEVGRQGGELFF. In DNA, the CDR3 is TGTGCCAGCAGCGAAGTCGGGAGGCAGGGCGGGGAGCTGTTTTTT. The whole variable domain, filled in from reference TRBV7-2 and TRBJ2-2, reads GAGVSQSPSNKVTEKGKDVELRCDPISGHTALYWYRQSLGQGLEFLIYFQGNSAPDKSGLPSDRFSAERTGGSVSTLTIQRTQQEDSAVYLCASSEVGRQGGELFFGEGSRLTVL.

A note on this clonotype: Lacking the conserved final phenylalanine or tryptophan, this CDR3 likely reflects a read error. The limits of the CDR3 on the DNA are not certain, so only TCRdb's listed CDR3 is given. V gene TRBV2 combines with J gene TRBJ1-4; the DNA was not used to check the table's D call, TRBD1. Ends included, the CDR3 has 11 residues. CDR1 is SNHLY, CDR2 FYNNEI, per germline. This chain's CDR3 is CASSELTGEVV.

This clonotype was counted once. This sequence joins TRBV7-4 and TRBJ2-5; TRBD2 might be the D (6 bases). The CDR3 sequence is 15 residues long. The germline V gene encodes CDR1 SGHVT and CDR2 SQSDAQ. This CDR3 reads CASEGSREYGETQYF. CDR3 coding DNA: TGTGCTAGTGAGGGATCCCGGGAGTACGGTGAGACCCAGTACTTC. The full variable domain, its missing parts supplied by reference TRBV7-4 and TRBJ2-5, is GAGVSQSPRYKVAKRGRDVALRCDSISGHVTLYWYRQTLGQGSEVLTYSQSDAQRDKSGRPSGRFSAERPERSVSTLKIQRTEQGDSAVYLCASEGSREYGETQYFGPGTRLLVL.

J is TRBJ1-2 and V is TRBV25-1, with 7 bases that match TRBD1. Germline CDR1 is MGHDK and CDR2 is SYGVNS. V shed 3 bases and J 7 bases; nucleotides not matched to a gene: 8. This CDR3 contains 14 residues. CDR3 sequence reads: CASSDPGQVGGYTF. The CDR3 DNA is TGTGCCAGCAGTGACCCCGGACAGGTTGGTGGCTACACCTTC.

The CDR3 DNA reads as TGTGCCAGCACTATCTACAGGGGGGCTTTCTTT. This sequence encodes CASTIYRGAFF. The chain is built from TRBV7-3 and TRBJ1-1; 8 bases are shared with TRBD1. V gave up 7 bases and J gave up 11 bases; unmatched junction bases: 6. Germline CDR1 SGHTA, CDR2 FQGTGA. CDR3 length: 11 residues.